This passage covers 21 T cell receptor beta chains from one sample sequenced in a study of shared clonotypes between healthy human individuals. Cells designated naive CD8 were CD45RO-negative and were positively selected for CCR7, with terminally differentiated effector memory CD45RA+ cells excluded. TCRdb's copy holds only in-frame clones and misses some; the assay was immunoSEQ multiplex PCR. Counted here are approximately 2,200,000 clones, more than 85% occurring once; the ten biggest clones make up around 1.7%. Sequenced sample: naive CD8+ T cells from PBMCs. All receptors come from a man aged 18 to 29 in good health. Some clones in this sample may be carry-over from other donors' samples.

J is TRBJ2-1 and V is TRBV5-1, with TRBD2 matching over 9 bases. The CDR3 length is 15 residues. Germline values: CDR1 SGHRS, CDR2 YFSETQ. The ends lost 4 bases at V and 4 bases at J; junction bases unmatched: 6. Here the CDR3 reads CASSRGLARYNEQFF. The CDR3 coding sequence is TGCGCCAGCAGCCGCGGACTAGCGCGTTACAATGAGCAGTTCTTC.

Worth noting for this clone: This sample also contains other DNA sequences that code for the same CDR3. The CDR3 nucleotides read TGTGCCAGCAGCGTAACTTACAATGAGCAGTTCTTC. Its translation is CASSVTYNEQFF. The chain has TRBV9 and TRBJ2-1; D unresolved. Germline CDR1 and CDR2: SGDLS and YYNGEE. The CDR3 totals 12 residues. Between the trimmed V and J ends, which lost 1 base and 4 bases, there was a span of 3 bases.

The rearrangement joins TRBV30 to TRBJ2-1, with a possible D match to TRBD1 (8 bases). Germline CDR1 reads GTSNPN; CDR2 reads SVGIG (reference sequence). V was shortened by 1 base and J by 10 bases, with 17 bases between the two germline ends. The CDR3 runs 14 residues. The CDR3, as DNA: TGTGCCTGGAGTGACTGGGAGGGACAGGAAGAGCAGTTCTTC. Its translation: CAWSDWEGQEEQFF.

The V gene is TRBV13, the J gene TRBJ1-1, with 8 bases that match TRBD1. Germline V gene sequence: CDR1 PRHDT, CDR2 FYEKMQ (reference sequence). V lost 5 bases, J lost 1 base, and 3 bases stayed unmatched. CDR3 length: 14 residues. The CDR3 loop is CASSAGGSNTEAFF. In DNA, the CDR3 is TGTGCCAGCAGCGCAGGGGGCTCGAACACTGAAGCTTTCTTT.

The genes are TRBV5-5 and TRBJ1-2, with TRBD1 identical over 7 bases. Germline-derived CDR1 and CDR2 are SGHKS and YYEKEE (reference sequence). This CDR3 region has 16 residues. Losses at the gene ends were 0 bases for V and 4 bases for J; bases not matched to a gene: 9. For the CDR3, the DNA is TGTGCCAGCAGCTTGGCCGGGCGACAGGGTGGCTATGGCTACACCTTC. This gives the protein CASSLAGRQGGYGYTF.

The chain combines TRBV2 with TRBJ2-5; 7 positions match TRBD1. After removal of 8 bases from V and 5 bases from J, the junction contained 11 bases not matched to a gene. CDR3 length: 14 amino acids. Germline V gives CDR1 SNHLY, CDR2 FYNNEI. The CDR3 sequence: CASSTTGFVETQYF. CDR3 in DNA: TGTGCCAGCTCCACGACAGGGTTTGTGGAGACCCAGTACTTC.

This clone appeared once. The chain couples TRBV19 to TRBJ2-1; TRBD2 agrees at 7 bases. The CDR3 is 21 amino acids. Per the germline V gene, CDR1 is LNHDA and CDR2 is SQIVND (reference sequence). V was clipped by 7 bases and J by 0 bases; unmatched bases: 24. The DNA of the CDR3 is TGTGCCAGTAACGGGTGGGCGGGAGAGAGCCCCATTCAGAGCTCCTACAATGAGCAGTTCTTC. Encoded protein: CASNGWAGESPIQSSYNEQFF.

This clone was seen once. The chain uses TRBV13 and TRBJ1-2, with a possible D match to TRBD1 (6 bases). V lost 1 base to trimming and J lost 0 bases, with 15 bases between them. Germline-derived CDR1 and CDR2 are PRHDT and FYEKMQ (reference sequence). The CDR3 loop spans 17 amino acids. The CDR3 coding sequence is TGTGCCAGCAGCTTAGCGGAGACAGGACCAGCTAACTATGGCTACACCTTC. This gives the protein CASSLAETGPANYGYTF.

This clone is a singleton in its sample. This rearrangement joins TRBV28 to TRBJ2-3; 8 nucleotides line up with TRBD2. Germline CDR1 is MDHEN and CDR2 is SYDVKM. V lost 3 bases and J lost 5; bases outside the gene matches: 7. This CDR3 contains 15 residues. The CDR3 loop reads CASSFSREVQDTQYF. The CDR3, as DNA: TGTGCCAGCAGTTTCTCGCGGGAGGTTCAAGATACGCAGTATTTT. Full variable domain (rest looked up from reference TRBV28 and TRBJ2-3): DVKVTQSSRYLVKRTGEKVFLECVQDMDHENMFWYRQDPGLGLRLIYFSYDVKMKEKGDIPEGYSVSREKKERFSLILESASTNQTSMYLCASSFSREVQDTQYFGPGTRLTVL.

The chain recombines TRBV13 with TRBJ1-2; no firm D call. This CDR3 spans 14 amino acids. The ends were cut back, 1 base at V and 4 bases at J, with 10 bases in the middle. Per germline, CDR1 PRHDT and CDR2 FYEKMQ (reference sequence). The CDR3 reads CASSLDRYLYGYTF. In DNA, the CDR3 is TGTGCCAGCAGCTTAGACCGGTATCTCTATGGCTACACCTTC.

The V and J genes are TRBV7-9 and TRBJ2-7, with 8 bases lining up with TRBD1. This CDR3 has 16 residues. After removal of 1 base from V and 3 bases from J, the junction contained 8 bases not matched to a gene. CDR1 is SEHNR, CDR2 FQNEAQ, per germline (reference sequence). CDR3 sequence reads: CASSLDGTGGHYEQYF. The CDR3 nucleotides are TGTGCCAGCAGCTTAGATGGAACAGGGGGGCACTACGAGCAGTACTTC.

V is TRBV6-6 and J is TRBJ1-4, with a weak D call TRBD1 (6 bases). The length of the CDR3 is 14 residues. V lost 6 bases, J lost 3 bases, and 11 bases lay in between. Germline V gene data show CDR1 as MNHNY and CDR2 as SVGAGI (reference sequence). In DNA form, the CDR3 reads TGTGCCAGCAGGGAGGACAGCTCTAATGAAAAACTGTTTTTT. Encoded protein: CASREDSSNEKLFF.

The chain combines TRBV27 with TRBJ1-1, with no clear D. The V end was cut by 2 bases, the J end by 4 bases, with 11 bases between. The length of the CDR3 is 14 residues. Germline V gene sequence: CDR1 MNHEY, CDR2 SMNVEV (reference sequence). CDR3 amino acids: CASSLLAESTEAFF. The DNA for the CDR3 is TGTGCCAGCAGTTTACTCGCGGAGAGCACTGAAGCTTTCTTT.

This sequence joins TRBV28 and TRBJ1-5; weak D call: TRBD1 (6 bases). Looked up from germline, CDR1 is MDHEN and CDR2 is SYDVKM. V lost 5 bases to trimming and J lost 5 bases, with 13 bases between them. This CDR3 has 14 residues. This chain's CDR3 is CASSPRGRYQPQHF. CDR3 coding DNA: TGTGCCAGCAGTCCCCGGGGGCGCTATCAGCCCCAGCATTTT. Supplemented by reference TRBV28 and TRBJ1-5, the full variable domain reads DVKVTQSSRYLVKRTGEKVFLECVQDMDHENMFWYRQDPGLGLRLIYFSYDVKMKEKGDIPEGYSVSREKKERFSLILESASTNQTSMYLCASSPRGRYQPQHFGDGTRLSIL.

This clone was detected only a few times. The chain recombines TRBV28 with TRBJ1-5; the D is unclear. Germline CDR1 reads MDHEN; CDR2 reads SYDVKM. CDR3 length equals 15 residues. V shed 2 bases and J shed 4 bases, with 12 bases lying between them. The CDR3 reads CASSLSASANQPQHF. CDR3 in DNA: TGTGCCAGCAGTTTAAGCGCCAGCGCAAATCAGCCCCAGCATTTT.

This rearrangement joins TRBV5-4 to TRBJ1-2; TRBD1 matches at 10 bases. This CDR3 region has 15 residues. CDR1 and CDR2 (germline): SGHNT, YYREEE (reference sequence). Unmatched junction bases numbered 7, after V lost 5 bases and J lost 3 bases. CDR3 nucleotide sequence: TGTGCCAGCAGGTTAACCGGGACAGGGGACTATGGCTACACCTTC. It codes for CASRLTGTGDYGYTF.

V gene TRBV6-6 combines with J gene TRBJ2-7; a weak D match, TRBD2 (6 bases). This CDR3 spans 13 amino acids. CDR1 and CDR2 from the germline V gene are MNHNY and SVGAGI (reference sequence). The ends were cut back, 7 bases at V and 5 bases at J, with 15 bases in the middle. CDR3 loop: CASTGGTYDEQYF. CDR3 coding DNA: TGTGCCAGCACCGGGGGAACCTACGACGAGCAGTACTTC.

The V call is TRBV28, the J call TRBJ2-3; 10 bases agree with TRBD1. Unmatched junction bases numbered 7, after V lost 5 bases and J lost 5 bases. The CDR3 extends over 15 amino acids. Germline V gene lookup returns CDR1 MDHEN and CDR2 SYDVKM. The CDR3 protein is CASSPDRGLRDTQYF. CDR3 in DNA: TGTGCCAGCAGTCCAGACAGGGGGCTAAGAGATACGCAGTATTTT.

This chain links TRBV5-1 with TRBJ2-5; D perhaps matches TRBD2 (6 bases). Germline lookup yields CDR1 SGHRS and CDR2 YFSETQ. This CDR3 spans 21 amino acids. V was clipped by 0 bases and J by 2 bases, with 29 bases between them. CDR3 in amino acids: CASSLARRVLAETRDQETQYF. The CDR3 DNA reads TGCGCCAGCAGCTTGGCAAGGAGGGTTTTAGCGGAAACTCGGGATCAAGAGACCCAGTACTTC.

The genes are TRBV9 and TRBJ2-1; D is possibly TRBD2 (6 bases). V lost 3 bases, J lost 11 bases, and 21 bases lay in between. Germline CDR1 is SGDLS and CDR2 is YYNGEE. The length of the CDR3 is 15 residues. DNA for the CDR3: TGTGCCAGCAGCGGCGGCCCCCCTAAGCGGGTGCAGCAGTTCTTC. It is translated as CASSGGPPKRVQQFF.

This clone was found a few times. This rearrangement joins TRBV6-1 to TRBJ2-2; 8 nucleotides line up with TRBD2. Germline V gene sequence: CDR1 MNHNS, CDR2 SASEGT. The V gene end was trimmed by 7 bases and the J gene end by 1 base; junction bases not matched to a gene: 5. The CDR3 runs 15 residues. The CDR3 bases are TGTGCCAGCACGTTAACTAGCGGGAACACCGGGGAGCTGTTTTTT. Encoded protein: CASTLTSGNTGELFF.